The present T cell receptor (beta chain) was sequenced within a study of blood T cell repertoires in COVID-19. Study in general: COVID-19 samples, acute and convalescent, were from the United States, Italy and Spain.

TCRdb keeps only in-frame clones here, not all; method: immunoSEQ multiplex PCR. The sample includes about 3,200 clones, over 75% seen only once; the top ten take 5.5% to 7.5%. After removal of 3 bases from V and 4 bases from J, the junction contained 8 bases not matched to a gene. This CDR3 region has 15 residues. The germline gives CDR1 DFQATT, CDR2 SNEGSKA (reference sequence). The genes are TRBV20-1 and TRBJ2-7, with TRBD2 identical over 11 bases. This receptor was identified in a human donor with active COVID-19. The donor label of this sample is uncertain. Sequencing was done on a sample of peripheral blood. The CDR3 DNA reads TGCAGTGCTAGTACTAGCGGGAGCCTAGAGTACGAGCAGTACGTC. Translated: CSASTSGSLEYEQYV.